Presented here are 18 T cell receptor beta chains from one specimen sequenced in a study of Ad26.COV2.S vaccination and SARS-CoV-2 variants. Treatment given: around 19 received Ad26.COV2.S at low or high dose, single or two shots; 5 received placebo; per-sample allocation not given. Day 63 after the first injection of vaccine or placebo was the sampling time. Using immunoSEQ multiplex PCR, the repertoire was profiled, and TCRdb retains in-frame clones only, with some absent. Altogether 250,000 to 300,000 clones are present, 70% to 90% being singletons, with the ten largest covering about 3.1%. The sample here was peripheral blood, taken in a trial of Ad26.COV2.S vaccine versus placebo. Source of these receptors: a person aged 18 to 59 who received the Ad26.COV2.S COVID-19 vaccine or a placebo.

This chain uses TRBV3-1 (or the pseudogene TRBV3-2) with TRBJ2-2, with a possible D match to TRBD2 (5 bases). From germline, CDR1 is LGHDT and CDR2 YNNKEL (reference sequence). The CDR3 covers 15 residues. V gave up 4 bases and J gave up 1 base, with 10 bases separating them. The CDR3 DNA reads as TGTGCCAGCAGCCCGGGGTCCGGGAACACCGGGGAGCTGTTTTTT. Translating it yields CASSPGSGNTGELFF.

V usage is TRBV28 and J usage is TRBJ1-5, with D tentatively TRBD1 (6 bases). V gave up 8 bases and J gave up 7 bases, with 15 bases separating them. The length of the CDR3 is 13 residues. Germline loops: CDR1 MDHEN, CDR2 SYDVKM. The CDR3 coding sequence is TGTGCCAGCCGCGAACCGGGGGGCCAGCCCCAGCATTTT. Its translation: CASREPGGQPQHF.

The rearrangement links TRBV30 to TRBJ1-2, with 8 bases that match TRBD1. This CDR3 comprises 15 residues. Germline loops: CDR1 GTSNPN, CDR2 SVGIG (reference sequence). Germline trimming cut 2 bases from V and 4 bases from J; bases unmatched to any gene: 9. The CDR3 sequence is CAWSLGQGVRYGYTF. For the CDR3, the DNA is TGTGCCTGGAGTCTTGGACAGGGTGTACGCTATGGCTACACCTTC.

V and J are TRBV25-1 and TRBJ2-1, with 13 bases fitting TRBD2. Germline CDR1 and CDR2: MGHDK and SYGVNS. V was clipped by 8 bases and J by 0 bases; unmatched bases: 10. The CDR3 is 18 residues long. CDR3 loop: CASLGTSGTSSSYNEQFF. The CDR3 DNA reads TGTGCCAGCCTTGGGACTAGCGGGACCTCGAGCTCCTACAATGAGCAGTTCTTC.

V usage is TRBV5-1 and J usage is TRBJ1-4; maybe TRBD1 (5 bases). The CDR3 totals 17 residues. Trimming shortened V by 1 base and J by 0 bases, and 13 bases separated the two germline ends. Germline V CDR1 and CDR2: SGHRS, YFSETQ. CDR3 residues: CASSLTGSVATNEKLFF. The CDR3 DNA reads TGCGCCAGCAGCTTGACAGGAAGCGTTGCAACTAATGAAAAACTGTTTTTT.

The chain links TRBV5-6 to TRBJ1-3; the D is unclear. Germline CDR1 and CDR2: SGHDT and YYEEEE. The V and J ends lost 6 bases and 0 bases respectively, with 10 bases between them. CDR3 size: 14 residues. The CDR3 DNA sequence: TGTGCCAGCACAGTTACGGCCTCTGGAAACACCATATATTTT. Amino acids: CASTVTASGNTIYF.

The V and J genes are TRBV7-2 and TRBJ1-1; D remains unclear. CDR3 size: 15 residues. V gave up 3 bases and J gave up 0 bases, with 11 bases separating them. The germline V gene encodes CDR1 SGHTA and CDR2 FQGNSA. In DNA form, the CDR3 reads TGTGCCAGCAGCTTCTCAAGAACGATGAACACTGAAGCTTTCTTT. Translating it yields CASSFSRTMNTEAFF. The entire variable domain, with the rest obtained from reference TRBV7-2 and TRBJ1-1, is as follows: GAGVSQSPSNKVTEKGKDVELRCDPISGHTALYWYRQSLGQGLEFLIYFQGNSAPDKSGLPSDRFSAERTGGSVSTLTIQRTQQEDSAVYLCASSFSRTMNTEAFFGQGTRLTVV.

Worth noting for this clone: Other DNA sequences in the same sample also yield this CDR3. The chain's CDR3 is CASSTGQGNGYTF. For the CDR3, the DNA is TGTGCCAGCAGCACGGGACAGGGAAATGGCTACACCTTC. The chain couples TRBV7-2 to TRBJ1-2; 9 bases match TRBD1. The CDR3 extends over 13 amino acids. Unmatched junction bases numbered 4, after V lost 5 bases and J lost 6 bases. CDR1 SGHTA and CDR2 FQGNSA come from the germline V gene.

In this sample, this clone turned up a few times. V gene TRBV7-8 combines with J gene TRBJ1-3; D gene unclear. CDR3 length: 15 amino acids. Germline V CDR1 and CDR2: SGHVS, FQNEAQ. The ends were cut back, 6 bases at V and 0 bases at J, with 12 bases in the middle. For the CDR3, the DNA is TGTGCCAGCAGACCCGGACGGACCTCTGGAAACACCATATATTTT. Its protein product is CASRPGRTSGNTIYF.

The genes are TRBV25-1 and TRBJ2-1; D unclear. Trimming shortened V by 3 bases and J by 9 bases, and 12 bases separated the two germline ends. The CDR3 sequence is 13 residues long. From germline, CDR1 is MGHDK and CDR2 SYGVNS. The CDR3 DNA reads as TGTGCCAGCAGTGAGTGGGTAGATCCTGAGCAGTTCTTC. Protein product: CASSEWVDPEQFF.

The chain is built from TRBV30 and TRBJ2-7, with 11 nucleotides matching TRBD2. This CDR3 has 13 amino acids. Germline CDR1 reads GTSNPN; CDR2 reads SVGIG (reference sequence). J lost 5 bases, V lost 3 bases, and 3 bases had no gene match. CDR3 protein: CAWRTSGAHEQYF. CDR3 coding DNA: TGTGCCTGGAGGACTAGCGGGGCCCACGAGCAGTACTTC.

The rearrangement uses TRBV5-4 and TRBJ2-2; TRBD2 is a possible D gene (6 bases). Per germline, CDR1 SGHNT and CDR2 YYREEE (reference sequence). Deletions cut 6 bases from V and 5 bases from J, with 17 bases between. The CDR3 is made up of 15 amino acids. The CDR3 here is CASTRSGPGTGELFF. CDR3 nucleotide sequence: TGTGCCAGCACCCGGAGCGGGCCGGGTACCGGGGAGCTGTTTTTT.

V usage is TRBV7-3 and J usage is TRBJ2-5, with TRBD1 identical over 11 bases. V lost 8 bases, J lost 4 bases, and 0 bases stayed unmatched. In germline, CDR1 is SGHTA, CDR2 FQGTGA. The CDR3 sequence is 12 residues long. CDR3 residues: CASGTGGETQYF. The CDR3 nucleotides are TGTGCCAGCGGGACAGGGGGAGAGACCCAGTACTTC.

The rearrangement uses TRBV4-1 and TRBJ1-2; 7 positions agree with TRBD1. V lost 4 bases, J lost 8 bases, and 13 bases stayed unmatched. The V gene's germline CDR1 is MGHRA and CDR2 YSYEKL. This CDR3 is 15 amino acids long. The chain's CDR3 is CASSPYQNRGGGYTF. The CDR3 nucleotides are TGCGCCAGCAGCCCTTATCAAAACAGGGGTGGCGGCTACACCTTC.

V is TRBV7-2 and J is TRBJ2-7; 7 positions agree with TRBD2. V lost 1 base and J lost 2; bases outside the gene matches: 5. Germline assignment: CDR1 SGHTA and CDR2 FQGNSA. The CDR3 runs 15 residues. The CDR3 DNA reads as TGTGCCAGCAGCTTAGAAGGCGGGAGCCCCTACGAGCAGTACTTC. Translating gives CASSLEGGSPYEQYF.

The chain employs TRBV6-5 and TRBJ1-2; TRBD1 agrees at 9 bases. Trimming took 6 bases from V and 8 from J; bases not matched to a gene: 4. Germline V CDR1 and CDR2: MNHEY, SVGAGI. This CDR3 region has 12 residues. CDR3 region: CASRSTGGGYTF. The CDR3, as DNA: TGTGCCAGCAGATCGACAGGGGGAGGCTACACCTTC.

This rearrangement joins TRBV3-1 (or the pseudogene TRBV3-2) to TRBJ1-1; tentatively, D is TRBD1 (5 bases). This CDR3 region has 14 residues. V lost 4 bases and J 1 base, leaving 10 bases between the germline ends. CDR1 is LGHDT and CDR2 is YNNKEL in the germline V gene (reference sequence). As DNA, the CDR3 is TGTGCCAGCAGCCTAACCGGGACGAACACTGAAGCTTTCTTT. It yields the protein CASSLTGTNTEAFF.

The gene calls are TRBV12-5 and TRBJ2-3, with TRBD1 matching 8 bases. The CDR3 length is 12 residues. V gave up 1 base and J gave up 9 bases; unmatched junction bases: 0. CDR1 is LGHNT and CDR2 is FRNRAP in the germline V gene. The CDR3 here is CASGLDRGTQYF. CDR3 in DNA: TGTGCTAGTGGTTTGGACAGGGGGACGCAGTATTTT.